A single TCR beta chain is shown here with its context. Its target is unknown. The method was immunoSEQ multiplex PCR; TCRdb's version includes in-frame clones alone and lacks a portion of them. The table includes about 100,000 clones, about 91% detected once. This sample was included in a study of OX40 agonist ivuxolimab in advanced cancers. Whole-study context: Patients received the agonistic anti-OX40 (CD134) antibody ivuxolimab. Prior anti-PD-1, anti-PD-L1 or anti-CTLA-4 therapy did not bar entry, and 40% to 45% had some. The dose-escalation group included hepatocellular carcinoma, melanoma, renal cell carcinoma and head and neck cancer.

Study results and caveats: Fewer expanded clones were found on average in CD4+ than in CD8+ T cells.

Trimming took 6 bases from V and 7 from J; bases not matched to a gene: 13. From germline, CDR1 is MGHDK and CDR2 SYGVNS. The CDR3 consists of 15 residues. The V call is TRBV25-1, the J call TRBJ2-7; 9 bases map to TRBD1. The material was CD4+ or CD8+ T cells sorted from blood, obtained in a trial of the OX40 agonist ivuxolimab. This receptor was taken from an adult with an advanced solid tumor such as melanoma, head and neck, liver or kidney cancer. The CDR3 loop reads CASSAPGQGRGEQYF. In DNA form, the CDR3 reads TGTGCCAGCAGCGCCCCGGGACAGGGCAGGGGAGAGCAGTACTTC.